These 11 T cell receptor beta chains came from one sample sequenced in a study of CD4+ T cells in melanoma. Sequencing was performed with immunoSEQ multiplex PCR; in TCRdb, only in-frame clones are kept and a portion is missing. The top ten clones hold approximately 12% of a sample with some 16,000 clones, around 69% of them seen once. The sequenced sample consisted of cells from a culture (not recorded whether cultured in vitro). The receptors derive from a human donor with melanoma.

V is TRBV11-2 and J is TRBJ1-2; D might be TRBD1 (5 bases). CDR1 is SGHAT, CDR2 FQNNGV, per germline. Trimming removed 5 bases at V and 6 bases at J, with 13 bases between. The CDR3 runs to 13 residues. The CDR3 region has the DNA TGTGCCAGCAGCCCTAGCAGGGAGGATGGCTACACCTTC. It encodes CASSPSREDGYTF.

The chain combines TRBV15 with TRBJ2-7; 8 bases are shared with TRBD2. This CDR3 has 14 residues. The germline CDR1 and CDR2 sequences are LNHNV and YYDKDF (reference sequence). J lost 10 bases, V lost 0 bases, and 8 bases had no gene match. The chain's CDR3 is CATSRDLAGQLQYF. CDR3 DNA: TGTGCCACCAGCAGAGATCTAGCGGGCCAACTCCAGTACTTC.

This clone was seen only once. V is TRBV7-8 and J is TRBJ1-1; possibly TRBD1 for D (6 bases). Germline CDR1 is SGHVS and CDR2 is FQNEAQ. CDR3 length equals 14 residues. V was trimmed by 1 base and J by 1 base, leaving 7 bases between them. CDR3 DNA: TGTGCCAGCAGCTTAGAGGGGGGGAACACTGAAGCTTTCTTT. This codes for CASSLEGGNTEAFF.

This sequence joins TRBV4-1 and TRBJ2-5; the D call may be TRBD1 or TRBD2 (5 bases each). Between the trimmed V and J ends, which lost 8 bases and 1 base, there was a span of 23 bases. Germline loops: CDR1 MGHRA, CDR2 YSYEKL. The CDR3 spans 17 residues. CDR3 coding DNA: TGCGCCAGCCAAAGAATGGGGACGGTAGGTTCCCAAGAGACCCAGTACTTC. Protein: CASQRMGTVGSQETQYF.

This chain uses TRBV6-5 with TRBJ2-5; D is undetermined. Between the trimmed V and J ends, which lost 2 bases and 1 base, there was a span of 8 bases. Germline V gene lookup returns CDR1 MNHEY and CDR2 SVGAGI. CDR3 length equals 14 residues. CDR3 residues: CASSYQTAQETQYF. The CDR3 nucleotides are TGTGCCAGCAGTTACCAGACGGCCCAAGAGACCCAGTACTTC.

This clone was detected only once. V and J are TRBV28 and TRBJ1-2; D perhaps matches TRBD1 (6 bases). The CDR3 length is 15 residues. Trimming pared 3 bases from V and 6 bases from J, leaving 17 bases between. Germline V gene data show CDR1 as MDHEN and CDR2 as SYDVKM. CDR3 DNA sequence: TGTGCCAGCAGTTTCGGCTACAACAGGGCAAATGGCTACACCTTC. Residues: CASSFGYNRANGYTF.

The DNA for the CDR3 is TGTGCCCGCAGCCGGGCGGGACAGGGCTACGAGCAGTACTTC. It codes for CARSRAGQGYEQYF. The chain links TRBV30 to TRBJ2-5; 9 bases are shared with TRBD1. The DNA end lines up better with TRBJ2-7; the J call may be wrong. CDR1 and CDR2 from the germline V gene are GTSNPN and SVGIG (reference sequence). CDR3 length: 14 residues.

The chain combines TRBV4-1 with TRBJ1-4, with 10 positions matching TRBD1. V shed 0 bases and J 4 bases; nucleotides not matched to a gene: 8. The CDR3 runs to 18 residues. The germline V gene encodes CDR1 MGHRA and CDR2 YSYEKL. The CDR3 region has the DNA TGCGCCAGCAGCCAAGATCGCCGGGACAGGGGAGGTAATGAAAAACTGTTTTTT. It translates to CASSQDRRDRGGNEKLFF.

This clone turned up a few times. The chain is built from TRBV10-2 and TRBJ1-1; tentatively, D is TRBD1 (5 bases). In germline, CDR1 is WSHSY, CDR2 SAAADI. The V gene lost 3 bases and the J gene lost 4 bases, with 9 bases spanning the gap. This CDR3 contains 13 residues. CDR3 DNA sequence: TGCGCCAGCAGTGAAAACGGGGGCACTGAAGCTTTCTTT. Translated, it gives CASSENGGTEAFF.

This sequence joins TRBV7-3 and TRBJ2-7; tentative D call: TRBD1 (6 bases). The CDR3 runs 13 residues. Germline loops: CDR1 SGHTA, CDR2 FQGTGA. Trimming took 2 bases from V and 3 from J, leaving 8 bases between them. The CDR3 protein is CASSLSGDYEQYF. The DNA for the CDR3 is TGTGCCAGCAGCTTATCAGGGGACTACGAGCAGTACTTC.

This clone was seen a few times. The rearrangement uses TRBV15 and TRBJ1-6; D unresolved. The V end lost 5 bases, the J end lost 9 bases, and 8 bases lay between the germline ends. This CDR3 contains 12 residues. Germline-derived CDR1 and CDR2 are LNHNV and YYDKDF (reference sequence). CDR3 in DNA: TGTGCCACCAGCCGTGGACGTTCACCCCTCCACTTT. Protein sequence: CATSRGRSPLHF.